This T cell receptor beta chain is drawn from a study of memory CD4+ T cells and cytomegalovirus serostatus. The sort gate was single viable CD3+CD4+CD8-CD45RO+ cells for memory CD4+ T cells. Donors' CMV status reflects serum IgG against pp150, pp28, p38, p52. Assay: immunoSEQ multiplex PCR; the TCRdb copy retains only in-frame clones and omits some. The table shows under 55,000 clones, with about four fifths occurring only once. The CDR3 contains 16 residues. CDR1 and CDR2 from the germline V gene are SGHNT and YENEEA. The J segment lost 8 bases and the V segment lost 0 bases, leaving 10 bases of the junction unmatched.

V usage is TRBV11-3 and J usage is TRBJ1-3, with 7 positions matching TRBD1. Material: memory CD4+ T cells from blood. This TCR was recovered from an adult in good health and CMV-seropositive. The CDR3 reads CASSLDGRGGADTIYF. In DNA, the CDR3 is TGTGCCAGCAGCTTAGACGGGCGAGGGGGCGCGGACACCATATATTTT.